A single sample is the source of the 11 T cell receptor beta chains below, sequenced in a study of shared clonotypes between healthy human individuals. Data came from immunoSEQ multiplex PCR; TCRdb stores just in-frame clones and leaves some out. Found here are a few hundred thousand clones, about 96% of them singletons; the top ten hold around 0.057%. What was sequenced was naive CD4+ T cells sorted from blood. As to subset: CD45RA+ positively selected. These receptors originate from a young woman in good health.

V is TRBV7-8 and J is TRBJ1-5, with D tentatively TRBD1 (6 bases). Trimming removed 7 bases from V and 5 bases from J, with 12 bases in between. Germline values: CDR1 SGHVS, CDR2 FQNEAQ. The CDR3 is made up of 13 amino acids. CDR3 nucleotide sequence: TGTGCCAGCAACCGGGACACTGATCAGCCCCAGCATTTT. Translated, it gives CASNRDTDQPQHF.

In regard to this clone: This CDR3 is also generated by other DNA sequences in the sample. The genes are TRBV29-1 and TRBJ2-3, with D uncertain. Germline values: CDR1 SQVTM, CDR2 ANQGSEA. The V gene lost 4 bases and the J gene lost 5 bases, with 4 bases spanning the gap. The length of the CDR3 is 10 residues. The CDR3 sequence: CSVAGDTQYF. CDR3 in DNA: TGCAGCGTTGCCGGAGATACGCAGTATTTT.

The chain uses TRBV7-9 and TRBJ1-5; D ambiguous. There are 13 residues in the CDR3. In germline, CDR1 is SEHNR, CDR2 FQNEAQ (reference sequence). V lost 6 bases to trimming and J lost 3 bases, with 9 bases between them. The CDR3 region is CASSRDNNQPQHF. CDR3 nucleotides: TGTGCCAGCAGTCGGGATAACAATCAGCCCCAGCATTTT.

The gene calls are TRBV7-8 and TRBJ1-1; 8 bases are a match to TRBD1. The germline gives CDR1 SGHVS, CDR2 FQNEAQ. The CDR3 runs to 15 residues. V shed 2 bases, J shed 5 bases, and the junction held 7 bases outside the gene matches. The CDR3 protein is CASSLTRTGRTEAFF. CDR3 sequence (DNA): TGTGCCAGCAGCTTAACAAGGACAGGGAGGACTGAAGCTTTCTTT.

The rearrangement uses TRBV7-8 and TRBJ1-2, with D unresolved. Per germline, CDR1 SGHVS and CDR2 FQNEAQ. The CDR3 totals 16 residues. Trimming pared 1 base from V and 3 bases from J, leaving 15 bases between. This CDR3 is CASSLGISDGDYGYTF. The DNA of the CDR3 is TGTGCCAGCAGCTTAGGTATCTCAGATGGGGACTATGGCTACACCTTC.

This clone came up once. The chain links TRBV5-4 to TRBJ1-3; no definite D call. This CDR3 is built from 18 residues. Looked up from germline, CDR1 is SGHNT and CDR2 is YYREEE (reference sequence). The V end was cut by 2 bases, the J end by 0 bases, with 18 bases between. For the CDR3, the DNA is TGTGCCAGCAGCTTCCGAATCCAGACGGGCCGCTCTGGAAACACCATATATTTT. Protein: CASSFRIQTGRSGNTIYF.

The V gene is TRBV9, the J gene TRBJ1-2; TRBD1 matches at 7 bases. V was pared by 4 bases and J by 0 bases, with 3 bases of the junction left unmatched. CDR3 length equals 14 residues. In germline, CDR1 is SGDLS, CDR2 YYNGEE. The CDR3 loop is CASSPGTANYGYTF. The CDR3 bases are TGTGCCAGCAGCCCAGGGACAGCTAACTATGGCTACACCTTC.

The V gene is TRBV5-1, the J gene TRBJ1-1; TRBD1 is a possible D gene (6 bases). Trimming stripped 2 bases from V and 5 bases from J, with 16 bases between. The CDR3 sequence is 15 residues long. CDR1 is SGHRS and CDR2 is YFSETQ in the germline V gene. CDR3 amino acids: CASSFGPGEGTEAFF. The CDR3 DNA reads TGCGCCAGCAGCTTCGGTCCAGGGGAGGGGACTGAAGCTTTCTTT.

The sample holds one count of this clone. The genes are TRBV5-1 and TRBJ2-3; D is perhaps TRBD1 or TRBD2 (5 bases each). The ends were cut back, 3 bases at V and 4 bases at J, with 15 bases in the middle. The CDR3 extends over 15 amino acids. Germline lookup yields CDR1 SGHRS and CDR2 YFSETQ. CDR3 amino acids: CASSYIRDGADTQYF. CDR3 sequence (DNA): TGCGCCAGCAGCTATATCCGGGACGGAGCAGATACGCAGTATTTT.

The J gene is TRBJ2-3, the V gene TRBV28; TRBD2 aligns across 8 bases. CDR1 is MDHEN and CDR2 is SYDVKM in the germline V gene. J was trimmed by 7 bases and V by 0 bases; bases with no gene match: 6. The CDR3 extends over 15 amino acids. The CDR3 region is CASSLWVAGSNTQYF. The CDR3 DNA is TGTGCCAGCAGTTTATGGGTAGCGGGGTCTAATACGCAGTATTTT. Together with reference TRBV28 and TRBJ2-3, the CDR3 gives the full variable domain: DVKVTQSSRYLVKRTGEKVFLECVQDMDHENMFWYRQDPGLGLRLIYFSYDVKMKEKGDIPEGYSVSREKKERFSLILESASTNQTSMYLCASSLWVAGSNTQYFGPGTRLTVL.

The rearrangement links TRBV5-1 to TRBJ2-7; 7 bases agree with TRBD2. Germline loops: CDR1 SGHRS, CDR2 YFSETQ. V shed 0 bases, J shed 6 bases, and the junction held 15 bases outside the gene matches. CDR3 length: 17 residues. The CDR3 DNA follows: TGCGCCAGCAGCTTGGCCCCGGCCGGGCCGCGGGGGAGCGAGCAGTACTTC. This translates into CASSLAPAGPRGSEQYF. The whole variable domain, remainder taken from reference TRBV5-1 and TRBJ2-7, is KAGVTQTPRYLIKTRGQQVTLSCSPISGHRSVSWYQQTPGQGLQFLFEYFSETQRNKGNFPGRFSGRQFSNSRSEMNVSTLELGDSALYLCASSLAPAGPRGSEQYFGPGTRLTVT.